The 10 T cell receptor beta chains in this list originate from one sample, sequenced in a study of T-cell reconstitution after alpha-beta-depleted transplantation in children. TCRbeta library construction was performed incorporating unique molecular identifiers. TCRdb used MiXCR to reprocess the PCR reads, holding one entry per CDR3 protein. In the table there are about 610,000 distinct CDR3 sequences, roughly 10% of which are singletons. This specimen was PBMCs from the stem cell graft donor, taken from the stem cell graft. The receptor source for this set is a human donor who donated a stem cell graft to a child with acute myeloid leukemia.

The table lists this clonotype with a few counts. V gene TRBV10-3 combines with J gene TRBJ1-3, with D hard to call. The CDR3 is 14 residues long. The V end lost 8 bases, the J end lost 0 bases, and 11 bases lay between the germline ends. The germline CDR1 and CDR2 sequences are ENHRY and SYGVKD. In DNA, the CDR3 is TGTGCCATCCGGGCAGACATCTCTGGAAACACCATATATTTT. This sequence encodes CAIRADISGNTIYF.

The V and J genes are TRBV28 and TRBJ1-3; 7 positions match TRBD1. Germline V CDR1 and CDR2: MDHEN, SYDVKM. This CDR3 region has 16 residues. V lost 1 base to trimming and J lost 4 bases; unmatched junction nucleotides: 7. DNA of the CDR3: TGTGCCAGCAGTTTATCGAAGGGGGCAGGGGGAAACACCATATATTTT. Its protein product is CASSLSKGAGGNTIYF.

The rearrangement links TRBV11-2 to TRBJ1-1; tentatively, D is TRBD1 (6 bases). The CDR3 has 13 amino acids. Trimming left V 5 bases short and J 6 bases short, with 13 bases between. Germline-derived CDR1 and CDR2 are SGHAT and FQNNGV. As DNA, the CDR3 is TGTGCCAGCAGCACACAGGGTCCCCCTGAAGCTTTCTTT. Translation: CASSTQGPPEAFF.

This clonotype was counted many times. The J gene is TRBJ2-3, the V gene TRBV10-3; D is possibly TRBD1 or TRBD2 (5 bases each). The V end lost 6 bases, the J end lost 4 bases, and 20 bases lay between the germline ends. CDR1 and CDR2 from the germline V gene are ENHRY and SYGVKD. This CDR3 contains 16 residues. CDR3 coding DNA: TGTGCCATCAGCTTGCGAGCCGGGGCAGGCGCAGATACGCAGTATTTT. The encoded protein is CAISLRAGAGADTQYF.

The rearrangement uses TRBV7-2 and TRBJ2-7; TRBD2 matches 7 bases. The CDR3 runs to 17 residues. The V gene's germline CDR1 is SGHTA and CDR2 FQGNSA. After removal of 1 base from V and 4 bases from J, the junction contained 13 bases not matched to a gene. CDR3 loop: CASSLGFLRRESYEQYF. The CDR3 DNA sequence: TGTGCCAGCAGCTTAGGGTTTTTGCGGCGGGAGAGTTACGAGCAGTACTTC. The full variable domain, its missing parts supplied by reference TRBV7-2 and TRBJ2-7, is GAGVSQSPSNKVTEKGKDVELRCDPISGHTALYWYRQSLGQGLEFLIYFQGNSAPDKSGLPSDRFSAERTGGSVSTLTIQRTQQEDSAVYLCASSLGFLRRESYEQYFGPGTRLTVT.

The sample holds many counts of this clonotype. The chain joins TRBV20-1 to TRBJ2-3, with D maybe TRBD2 (5 bases). The CDR3 has 16 residues. V was pared by 7 bases and J by 0 bases, with 20 bases between. CDR1 and CDR2 (germline): DFQATT, SNEGSKA (reference sequence). The CDR3 sequence is CSGAPTSFVSTDTQYF. CDR3 nucleotide sequence: TGCAGTGGGGCTCCTACTAGTTTTGTCAGCACAGATACGCAGTATTTT.

This chain links TRBV30 with TRBJ2-5, with D perhaps given as TRBD1 or TRBD2 (5 bases each). Germline assignment: CDR1 GTSNPN and CDR2 SVGIG (reference sequence). The CDR3 loop spans 14 amino acids. V was pared by 3 bases and J by 5 bases, with 16 bases between. CDR3 DNA sequence: TGTGCCTGGAGGTTTGGTCGGGGCCGCGAGACCCAGTACTTC. Its protein is CAWRFGRGRETQYF.

CDR3 bases: TGTGCCAGCAGTTTCGCCAGGGCCCCCTACAATGAGCAGTTCTTC. Amino acid sequence: CASSFARAPYNEQFF. The chain uses TRBV28 and TRBJ2-1; possibly TRBD1 for D (5 bases). The CDR3 runs 15 residues. V was cut by 3 bases and J by 2 bases, with 11 bases left in between. CDR1 MDHEN and CDR2 SYDVKM come from the germline V gene. The complete variable domain, with remaining parts taken from reference TRBV28 and TRBJ2-1, reads DVKVTQSSRYLVKRTGEKVFLECVQDMDHENMFWYRQDPGLGLRLIYFSYDVKMKEKGDIPEGYSVSREKKERFSLILESASTNQTSMYLCASSFARAPYNEQFFGPGTRLTVL.

This clonotype was seen repeatedly, ten times or more. CDR3: CASSTTSGSRDEQFF. The CDR3 region has the DNA TGCGCCAGCAGCACAACTAGCGGGAGTCGCGATGAGCAGTTCTTC. This sequence joins TRBV5-1 and TRBJ2-1; 11 bases are a match to TRBD2. The CDR3 loop spans 15 amino acids. Trimming took 4 bases from V and 8 from J; bases not matched to a gene: 8. Germline CDR1 reads SGHRS; CDR2 reads YFSETQ.

This clonotype was seen ten or more times. This chain links TRBV4-3 with TRBJ2-1; either TRBD1 or TRBD2 may fit D (5 bases each). Per germline, CDR1 LGHNA and CDR2 YSLEER. This CDR3 has 15 residues. The V and J ends lost 3 bases and 8 bases respectively, with 17 bases between them. The CDR3 spells CASSQHGRGTDEQFF. CDR3 sequence (DNA): TGCGCCAGCAGCCAGCATGGTCGTGGGACGGATGAGCAGTTCTTC.